This TCR beta chain is drawn from a study of cytomegalovirus exposure and HLA in healthy donors. Whole-study findings and limits: Researchers reported in a later analysis that a missense DCLRE1C variant was tied to TCR beta V- and J-gene trimming. Analyzed later, most CMV-associated TCR beta chains appeared HLA-restricted. Prediction of most subjects' HLA-A and HLA-B alleles by TCR beta sequences was reportedly accurate.

The CDR3 is made up of 14 amino acids. As concerns this clone: Its antigen is unknown.

13 Jbeta primers and 60 Vbeta primers were used for the PCR. Authors' data handling: The authors later counted 65 million to 80 million unique TCR beta chains, some 10 million of them shared. Assay used: immunoSEQ multiplex PCR; TCRdb lists only in-frame clones, some missing. That table furnishes V, J and clone size, whereas the DNA furnished D and trimming. The sample lists roughly 81,000 clones, roughly 78% occurring once. The chain joins TRBV21-1 to TRBJ1-1. TRBV21-1 is flagged as a pseudogene. Sequences were obtained from PBMCs. The sequence derives from a man aged 25 to 40 in good health and CMV-seronegative. The CDR3 DNA sequence: TGTGCCAGCACCCACCCTCGGAGGTGCACTGAAGCTTTCTTT. Residues: CASTHPRRCTEAFF.